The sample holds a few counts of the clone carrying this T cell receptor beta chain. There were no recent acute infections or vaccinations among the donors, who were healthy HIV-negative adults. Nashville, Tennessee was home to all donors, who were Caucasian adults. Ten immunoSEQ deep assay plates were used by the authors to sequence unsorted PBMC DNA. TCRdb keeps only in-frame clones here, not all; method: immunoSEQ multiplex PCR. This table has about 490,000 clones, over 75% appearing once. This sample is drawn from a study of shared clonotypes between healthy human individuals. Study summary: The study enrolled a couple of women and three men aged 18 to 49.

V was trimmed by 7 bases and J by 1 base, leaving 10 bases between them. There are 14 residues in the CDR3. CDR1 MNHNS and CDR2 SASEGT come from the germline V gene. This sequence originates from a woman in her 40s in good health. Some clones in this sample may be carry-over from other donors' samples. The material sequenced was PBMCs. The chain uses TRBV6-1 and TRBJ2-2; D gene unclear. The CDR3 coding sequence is TGTGCCAGCATTCACTACAAGAACACCGGGGAGCTGTTTTTT. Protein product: CASIHYKNTGELFF.